A selection of T cell receptor beta chains follows, all from one sample in a study of T cell responses to AZD1222 COVID-19 vaccine. TCRdb's table, derived via immunoSEQ multiplex PCR, lists solely in-frame clones and lacks some. The data contain some 64,000 clones, more than 85% of them singletons. This material consisted of peripheral blood, taken on day 0 of AZD1222 vaccination. These receptors were obtained from an adult in good health. CDR3s leave out the opening cysteine and the closing phenylalanine or tryptophan.

V gene,CDR3 protein
TRBV7-2,ASSPFWRGGRNTGELF
TRBV2,AWGGWDRADEQY
TRBV28,ASSPPGGPNEKLF
TRBV7-8,ASSLAGREQY
TRBV5-4,ASSLAGLYEQY
TRBV19,ASSILSYSNQPQH
TRBV11-3,ASSPMGPGNTIY
TRBV5-1,ASSPSSDSGGYNEQF
TRBV6-2/TRBV6-3,ASSSGTGRNQPQH
TRBV19,ASSIVQSPPWGNQPQH
TRBV27,ASSLKGDLASVPNLY
TRBV19,ASRRDRLNNQPQH
TRBV14,ASSHSLNYGYT
TRBV6-5,ASSWQGAGTDTQY
TRBV5-4,ASSLGSGSDTQY
TRBV7-6,ASSATSGTGELF
TRBV12-3/TRBV12-4,ASSRAPDTQY
TRBV7-3,ASSPQAGVVAVEQF
TRBV19,ASSIITVSSYNEQF
TRBV19,ASSGQARGYGYT
TRBV3-1/TRBV3-2,ASSPPNEQY
TRBV6-6,AVREVQGPLYGYT
TRBV7-3,ASSSSTTGELF
TRBV19,ASSPGQTNNEKLF
TRBV9,ASSPWNQETQY
TRBV30,AWGLGLGKSQPQH
TRBV7-9,ASSLNTEAF
TRBV9,ASSVEGGGKETQY
TRBV30,AWSGFRDSPLH
TRBV6-5,ASSWARNQPQH
TRBV24-1,ATSESGDRPQH
TRBV3-1/TRBV3-2,ASGGNTDTQY
TRBV27,ASSLFGGDQPQH
TRBV29-1,SVEGVGDRTGFTGELF
TRBV28,ASRRRTTDTQY
TRBV25-1,ASSPRGGDEQY
TRBV4-2,ASSQADRTETQY
TRBV5-4,ASSLNRANEKLF
TRBV13,ASSFSGGNSPLH
TRBV18,ASSGNRVLNTEAF
TRBV30,AWSVRGGGNEKLF
TRBV27,ASSLGRGGYNEQF
TRBV7-9,ASRGTGGYNGYT
TRBV5-1,ASSPRDRAGDEQF
TRBV11-2,ASSLVARGTYEQY
TRBV6-6,ASSNQPQH
TRBV18,ASSPGVSDTQY
TRBV11-3,ASSTRAPLGYGYT
TRBV12-5,ASGLKGQNQPQH
TRBV11-2,ASSFVRPCQH
TRBV5-1,ASSTGQGGETQY
TRBV27,ASTSAFYEQY
TRBV7-3,ASSSSGGYEQY
TRBV7-9,ASRGLAGVSNEQF
TRBV2,ASSERKYRTGEETQY
TRBV6-1,ASSEAGSGGNTIY